These 18 T cell receptor beta chains were all obtained from the same sample, sequenced in a study of blood T cell repertoires in COVID-19. Only in-frame clones appear in the TCRdb table, and some are missing; sequencing was by immunoSEQ multiplex PCR. The sample yields 160,000 or so clones, roughly 87% seen once. Material for sequencing was PBMCs or T cells enriched from blood (not recorded which). Receptors originate from a human donor with acute COVID-19. The donor label of this sample is uncertain.

The rearrangement joins TRBV5-1 to TRBJ2-2; TRBD1 aligns across 7 bases. In germline, CDR1 is SGHRS, CDR2 YFSETQ. The CDR3 totals 12 residues. V dropped 2 bases and J dropped 9; count of bases not matched to a gene: 1. The CDR3 loop is CASSLQGRELFF. CDR3 coding DNA: TGCGCCAGCAGCTTACAGGGGAGGGAGCTGTTTTTT.

The rearrangement uses TRBV11-2 and TRBJ2-7, with D perhaps matching TRBD1 (5 bases). The CDR3 runs 12 residues. V lost 6 bases and J 3 bases, leaving 9 bases between the germline ends. Germline values: CDR1 SGHAT, CDR2 FQNNGV. The CDR3 DNA reads TGTGCCAGCAGTCTCAGGGACTACGAGCAGTACTTC. Amino acids: CASSLRDYEQYF.

The DNA for the CDR3 is TGTGCCAGCAGTGAAAAGAGTCTCCACGAGCAGTACTTC. This gives the protein CASSEKSLHEQYF. The V gene is TRBV2, the J gene TRBJ2-7; D not certain. Trimming pared 2 bases from V and 5 bases from J, leaving 10 bases between. The CDR3 totals 13 residues. The germline V gene has CDR1 SNHLY and CDR2 FYNNEI.

The chain has TRBV7-3 and TRBJ1-3, with D tentatively TRBD1 (5 bases). The germline V gene has CDR1 SGHTA and CDR2 FQGTGA. This CDR3 has 14 residues. V shed 0 bases and J shed 4 bases, with 7 bases lying between them. The CDR3 is CASSLTGGGNTIYF. In DNA form, the CDR3 reads TGTGCCAGCAGCTTAACGGGGGGAGGAAACACCATATATTTT.

This clone has only one observation. The chain has TRBV27 and TRBJ2-3, with unresolved D. The CDR3 has 14 amino acids. V was pared by 3 bases and J by 2 bases, with 9 bases between. Germline assignment: CDR1 MNHEY and CDR2 SMNVEV (reference sequence). This chain's CDR3 is CASSLLQPTDTQYF. CDR3 in DNA: TGTGCCAGCAGTTTGTTACAGCCCACAGATACGCAGTATTTT.

This sequence joins TRBV5-1 and TRBJ1-2; TRBD1 matches 12 bases. There are 14 residues in the CDR3. Germline CDR1 and CDR2: SGHRS and YFSETQ. With V trimmed by 4 bases and J by 7 bases, 5 bases remained unmatched. CDR3 nucleotide sequence: TGCGCCAGCAGCGCGGGACAGGGGGCCTCTGGCTACACCTTC. This encodes CASSAGQGASGYTF.

The rearrangement links TRBV28 to TRBJ1-2; 9 bases agree with TRBD1. The CDR3 length is 13 residues. Germline V gene lookup returns CDR1 MDHEN and CDR2 SYDVKM. J lost 6 bases, V lost 6 bases, and 5 bases had no gene match. The DNA for the CDR3 is TGTGCCAGCAGACGGGGGACAGGGAATGGCTACACCTTC. Its protein is CASRRGTGNGYTF.

V gene TRBV4-1 combines with J gene TRBJ2-7; tentatively, D is TRBD1 (5 bases). Germline loops: CDR1 MGHRA, CDR2 YSYEKL. The V gene lost 1 base and the J gene lost 2 bases, with 21 bases spanning the gap. The CDR3 sequence is 18 residues long. The CDR3 loop reads CASSQVLPGAGSPYEQYF. The CDR3 DNA sequence: TGCGCCAGCAGCCAAGTACTTCCTGGGGCAGGGTCGCCCTACGAGCAGTACTTC.

The chain combines TRBV5-1 with TRBJ2-3; 8 bases agree with TRBD1. J lost 0 bases, V lost 3 bases, and 6 bases had no gene match. The germline V gene encodes CDR1 SGHRS and CDR2 YFSETQ. The CDR3 runs 16 residues. CDR3 residues: CASSSYRDRSTDTQYF. In nucleotides, the CDR3 is TGCGCCAGCAGCTCCTACCGGGACAGGAGCACAGATACGCAGTATTTT. Filled out from reference TRBV5-1 and TRBJ2-3, the complete variable domain reads KAGVTQTPRYLIKTRGQQVTLSCSPISGHRSVSWYQQTPGQGLQFLFEYFSETQRNKGNFPGRFSGRQFSNSRSEMNVSTLELGDSALYLCASSSYRDRSTDTQYFGPGTRLTVL.

V and J are TRBV24-1 and TRBJ2-5; 11 bases map to TRBD1. J gave up 3 bases and V 5 bases, and 4 bases lay outside the gene matches. CDR1 and CDR2 from the germline V gene are KGHDR and SFDVKD. The CDR3 contains 15 residues. The CDR3 is CATSGTGGGEETQYF. Written as DNA, the CDR3 is TGTGCCACCAGTGGGACAGGGGGCGGTGAAGAGACCCAGTACTTC.

CDR3 protein: CASSDHDAGVYNEQFF. For the CDR3, the DNA is TGTGCCAGCAGTGATCATGACGCGGGGGTATACAATGAGCAGTTCTTC. The chain is built from TRBV2 and TRBJ2-1, with 7 bases identical to TRBD2. Germline trimming cut 3 bases from V and 4 bases from J; bases unmatched to any gene: 9. CDR1 and CDR2 (germline): SNHLY, FYNNEI. The CDR3 runs to 16 residues.

This clone was counted a single time. This chain joins TRBV5-1 and TRBJ1-1; D may be TRBD1 (5 bases). The germline CDR1 and CDR2 sequences are SGHRS and YFSETQ. The CDR3 consists of 14 residues. V dropped 0 bases and J dropped 3 bases, with 9 bases sitting between them. This chain's CDR3 is CASSLGRGDTEAFF. The CDR3, as DNA: TGCGCCAGCAGCTTGGGGAGGGGTGACACTGAAGCTTTCTTT.

This chain joins TRBV6-5 and TRBJ1-1, with D possibly being TRBD1 (6 bases). The V and J ends lost 4 bases and 0 bases respectively, with 9 bases between them. Germline V gene lookup returns CDR1 MNHEY and CDR2 SVGAGI. CDR3 length equals 14 residues. This CDR3 reads CASSFRGLNTEAFF. CDR3 bases: TGTGCCAGCAGTTTCAGGGGATTGAACACTGAAGCTTTCTTT.

V usage is TRBV2 and J usage is TRBJ2-3; 9 bases are shared with TRBD1. This CDR3 has 14 amino acids. V shed 4 bases and J 10 bases; nucleotides not matched to a gene: 9. CDR1 is SNHLY and CDR2 is FYNNEI in the germline V gene. This CDR3 is CASSGLRTGDAQYF. For the CDR3, the DNA is TGTGCCAGCAGTGGATTGCGGACAGGGGACGCGCAGTATTTT.

This chain uses TRBV4-1 with TRBJ1-1, with 7 nucleotides matching TRBD1. The J segment lost 5 bases and the V segment lost 3 bases, leaving 9 bases of the junction unmatched. From germline, CDR1 is MGHRA and CDR2 YSYEKL. CDR3 length: 15 amino acids. CDR3 in amino acids: CASSQYTGAVTEAFF. In DNA form, the CDR3 reads TGCGCCAGCAGCCAGTATACAGGGGCGGTAACTGAAGCTTTCTTT.

The chain joins TRBV2 to TRBJ1-4, with 7 bases matching TRBD1. There are 15 residues in the CDR3. Per the germline V gene, CDR1 is SNHLY and CDR2 is FYNNEI. The J segment lost 4 bases and the V segment lost 6 bases, leaving 8 bases of the junction unmatched. In DNA, the CDR3 is TGTGCCAGCAGATCCGACAGGGCGGGTAATGAAAAACTGTTTTTT. It specifies CASRSDRAGNEKLFF.

V usage is TRBV7-8 and J usage is TRBJ1-2, with D maybe TRBD1 (6 bases). Looked up from germline, CDR1 is SGHVS and CDR2 is FQNEAQ. V lost 4 bases and J 8 bases, leaving 17 bases between the germline ends. This CDR3 comprises 14 residues. The CDR3 sequence is CASSSPGGLRGYTF. The CDR3 DNA reads TGTGCCAGCAGCTCCCCGGGGGGGCTACGGGGCTACACCTTC. The whole variable domain, remainder taken from reference TRBV7-8 and TRBJ1-2, is GAGVSQSPRYKVAKRGQDVALRCDPISGHVSLFWYQQALGQGPEFLTYFQNEAQLDKSGLPSDRFFAERPEGSVSTLKIQRTQQEDSAVYLCASSSPGGLRGYTFGSGTRLTVV.

The chain carries TRBV2 and TRBJ1-2; D is unclear. Trimming took off 8 bases at V and 8 bases at J, with 24 bases between the two ends. The V gene's germline CDR1 is SNHLY and CDR2 FYNNEI. The CDR3 length is 15 residues. The CDR3, as DNA: TGTGCCAGCGGCCTACTCGGTCCTCTTTCAGGCGGCTACACCTTC. The encoded protein is CASGLLGPLSGGYTF.